This T cell receptor beta chain came from a study of T-cell memory formation after mild COVID-19. Of note for this clonotype: Its antigen remains unknown.

Germline V gives CDR1 SGHTA, CDR2 FQGNSA. This CDR3 spans 17 amino acids. The junction had 12 bases not matched to a gene; V was cut back by 3 bases and J by 3 bases. Regarding the study as a whole: Contracting clones, day 15 to 85, had balanced CD4/CD8, and later expanders favored CD4+.

TCRdb fed the 5' RACE reads into MiXCR, producing one record per CDR3 protein. Among 300,000 to 350,000 distinct CDR3 sequences listed, approximately 15% were seen once. This clonotype originated in a man younger than 30 who had mild COVID-19 (a few samples of this study predate the infection). Cell type and time point are not known. The sequenced sample was PBMCs or a T cell subset sorted from them (not recorded which). V usage is TRBV7-2 and J usage is TRBJ1-2, with TRBD1 matching 8 bases. The CDR3 region is CASSLTLLLQGDYGYTF. The CDR3 coding sequence is TGTGCCAGCAGCTTGACCCTACTTCTACAGGGGGACTATGGCTACACCTTC.